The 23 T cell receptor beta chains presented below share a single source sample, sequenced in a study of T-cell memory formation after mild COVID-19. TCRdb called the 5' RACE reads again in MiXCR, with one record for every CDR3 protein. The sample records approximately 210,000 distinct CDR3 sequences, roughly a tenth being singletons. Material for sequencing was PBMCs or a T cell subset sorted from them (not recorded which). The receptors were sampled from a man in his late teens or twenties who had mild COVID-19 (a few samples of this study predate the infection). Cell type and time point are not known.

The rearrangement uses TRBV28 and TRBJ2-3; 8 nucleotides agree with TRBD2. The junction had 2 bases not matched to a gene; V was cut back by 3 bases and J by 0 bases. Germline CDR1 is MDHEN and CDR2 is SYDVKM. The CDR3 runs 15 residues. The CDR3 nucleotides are TGTGCCAGCAGTTTCCAGCGGGAGAGCACAGATACGCAGTATTTT. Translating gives CASSFQRESTDTQYF.

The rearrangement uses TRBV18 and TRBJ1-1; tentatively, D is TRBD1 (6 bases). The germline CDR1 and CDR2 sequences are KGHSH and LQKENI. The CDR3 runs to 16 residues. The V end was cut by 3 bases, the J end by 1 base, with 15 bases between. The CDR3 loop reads CASSPLLGTPNTEAFF. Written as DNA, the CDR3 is TGTGCCAGCTCACCCCTCCTTGGGACACCGAACACTGAAGCTTTCTTT. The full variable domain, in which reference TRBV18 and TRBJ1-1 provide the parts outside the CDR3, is NAGVMQNPRHLVRRRGQEARLRCSPMKGHSHVYWYRQLPEEGLKFMVYLQKENIIDESGMPKERFSAEFPKEGPSILRIQQVVRGDSAAYFCASSPLLGTPNTEAFFGQGTRLTVV.

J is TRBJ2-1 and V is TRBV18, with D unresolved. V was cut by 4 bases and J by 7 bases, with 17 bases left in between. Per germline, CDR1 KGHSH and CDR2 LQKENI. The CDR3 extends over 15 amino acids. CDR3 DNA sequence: TGTGCCAGCTCACTCCGATCCTCTGTTTTTAATGAGCAGTTCTTC. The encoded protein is CASSLRSSVFNEQFF.

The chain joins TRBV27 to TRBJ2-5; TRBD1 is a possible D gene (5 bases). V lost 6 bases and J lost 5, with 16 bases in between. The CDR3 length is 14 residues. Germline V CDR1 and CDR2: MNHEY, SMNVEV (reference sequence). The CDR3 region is CASSPRRQRETQYF. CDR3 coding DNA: TGTGCCAGCAGCCCCCGCCGACAGAGGGAGACCCAGTACTTC.

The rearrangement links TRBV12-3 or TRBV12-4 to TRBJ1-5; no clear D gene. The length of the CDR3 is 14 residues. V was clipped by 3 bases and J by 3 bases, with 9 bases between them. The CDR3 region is CASSFAGFNQPQHF. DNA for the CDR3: TGTGCCAGCAGTTTCGCGGGATTCAATCAGCCCCAGCATTTT.

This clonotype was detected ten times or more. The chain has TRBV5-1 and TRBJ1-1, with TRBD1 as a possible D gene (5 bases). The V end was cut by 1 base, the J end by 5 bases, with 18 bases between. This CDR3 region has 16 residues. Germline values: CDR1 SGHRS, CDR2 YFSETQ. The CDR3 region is CASSLISRGRGTEAFF. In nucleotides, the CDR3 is TGCGCCAGCAGCTTGATAAGCCGGGGACGGGGTACTGAAGCTTTCTTT.

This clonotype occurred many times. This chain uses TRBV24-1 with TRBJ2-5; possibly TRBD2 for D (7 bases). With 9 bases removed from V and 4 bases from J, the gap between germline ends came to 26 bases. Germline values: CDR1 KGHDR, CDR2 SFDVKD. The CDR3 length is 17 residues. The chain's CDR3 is CATVPGGREKSRETQYF. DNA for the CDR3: TGTGCCACCGTTCCGGGGGGCAGAGAAAAGTCCAGAGAGACCCAGTACTTC.

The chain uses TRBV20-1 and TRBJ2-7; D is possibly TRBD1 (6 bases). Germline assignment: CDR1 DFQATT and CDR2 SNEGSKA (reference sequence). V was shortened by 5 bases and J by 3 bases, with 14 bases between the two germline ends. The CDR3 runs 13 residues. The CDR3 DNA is TGCAGTGCTGGTCCCTCAGGGGTCTACGAGCAGTACTTC. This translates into CSAGPSGVYEQYF.

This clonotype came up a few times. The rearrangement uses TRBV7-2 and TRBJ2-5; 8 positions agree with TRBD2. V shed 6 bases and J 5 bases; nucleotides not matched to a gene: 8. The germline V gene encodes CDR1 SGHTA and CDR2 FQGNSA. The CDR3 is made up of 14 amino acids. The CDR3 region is CASSPTSGWETQYF. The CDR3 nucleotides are TGTGCCAGCAGTCCCACTAGCGGCTGGGAGACCCAGTACTTC.

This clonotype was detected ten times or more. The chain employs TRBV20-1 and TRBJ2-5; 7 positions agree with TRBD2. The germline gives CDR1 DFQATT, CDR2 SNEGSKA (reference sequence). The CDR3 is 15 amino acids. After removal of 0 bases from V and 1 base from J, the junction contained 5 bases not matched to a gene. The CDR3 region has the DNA TGCAGTGCTAGAGATAACCTAGCGGTCCAAGAGACCCAGTACTTC. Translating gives CSARDNLAVQETQYF.

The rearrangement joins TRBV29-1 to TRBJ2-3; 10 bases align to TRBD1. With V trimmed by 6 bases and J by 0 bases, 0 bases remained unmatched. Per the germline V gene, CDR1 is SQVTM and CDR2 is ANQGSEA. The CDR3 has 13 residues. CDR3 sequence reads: CSVDRGSTDTQYF. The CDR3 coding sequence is TGCAGCGTGGACAGGGGGAGCACAGATACGCAGTATTTT.

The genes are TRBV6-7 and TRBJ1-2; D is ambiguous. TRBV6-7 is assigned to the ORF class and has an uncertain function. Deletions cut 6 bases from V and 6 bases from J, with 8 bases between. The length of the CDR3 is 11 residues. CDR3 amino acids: CASRGSDGYTF. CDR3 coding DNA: TGTGCCAGCAGGGGTAGTGATGGCTACACCTTC.

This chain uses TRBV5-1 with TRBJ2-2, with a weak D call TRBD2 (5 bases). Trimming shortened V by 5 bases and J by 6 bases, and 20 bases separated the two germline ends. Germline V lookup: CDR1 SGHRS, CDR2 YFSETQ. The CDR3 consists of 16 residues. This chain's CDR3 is CASRVPGTEVSGELFF. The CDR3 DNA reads TGCGCCAGCAGGGTTCCGGGAACAGAGGTTTCCGGGGAGCTGTTTTTT. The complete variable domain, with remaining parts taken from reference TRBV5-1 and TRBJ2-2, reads KAGVTQTPRYLIKTRGQQVTLSCSPISGHRSVSWYQQTPGQGLQFLFEYFSETQRNKGNFPGRFSGRQFSNSRSEMNVSTLELGDSALYLCASRVPGTEVSGELFFGEGSRLTVL.

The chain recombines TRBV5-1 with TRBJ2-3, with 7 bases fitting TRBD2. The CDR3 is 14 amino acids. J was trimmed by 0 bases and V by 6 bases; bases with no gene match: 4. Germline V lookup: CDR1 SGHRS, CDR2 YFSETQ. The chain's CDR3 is CASKRDPSTDTQYF. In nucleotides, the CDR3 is TGCGCCAGCAAGCGGGACCCTAGCACAGATACGCAGTATTTT.

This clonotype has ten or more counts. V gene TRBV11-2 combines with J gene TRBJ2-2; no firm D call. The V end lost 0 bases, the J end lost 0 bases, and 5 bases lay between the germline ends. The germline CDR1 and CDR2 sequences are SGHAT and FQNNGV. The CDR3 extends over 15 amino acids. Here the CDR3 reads CASSLDTANTGELFF. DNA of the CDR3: TGTGCCAGCAGCTTAGATACAGCGAACACCGGGGAGCTGTTTTTT.

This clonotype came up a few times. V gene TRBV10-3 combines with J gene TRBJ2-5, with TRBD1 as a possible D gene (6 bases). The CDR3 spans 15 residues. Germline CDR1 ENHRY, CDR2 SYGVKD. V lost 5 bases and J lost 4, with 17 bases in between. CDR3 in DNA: TGTGCCATCAGTTTGGGGGCCAGCGATCGAGAGACCCAGTACTTC. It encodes CAISLGASDRETQYF.

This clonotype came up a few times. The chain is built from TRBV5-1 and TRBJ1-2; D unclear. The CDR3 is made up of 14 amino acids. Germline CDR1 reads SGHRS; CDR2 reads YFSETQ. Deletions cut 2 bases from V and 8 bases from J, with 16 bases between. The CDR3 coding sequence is TGCGCCAGCAGCTTTGGGAGCCGGGTTGGCGGCTACACCTTC. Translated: CASSFGSRVGGYTF.

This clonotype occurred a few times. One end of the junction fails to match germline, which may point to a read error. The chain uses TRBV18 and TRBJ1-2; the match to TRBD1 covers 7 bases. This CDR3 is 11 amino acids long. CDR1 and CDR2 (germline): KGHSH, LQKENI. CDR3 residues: CASSPGQELLF. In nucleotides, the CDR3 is TGTGCCAGCTCGCCCGGACAGGAACTACTCTTC.

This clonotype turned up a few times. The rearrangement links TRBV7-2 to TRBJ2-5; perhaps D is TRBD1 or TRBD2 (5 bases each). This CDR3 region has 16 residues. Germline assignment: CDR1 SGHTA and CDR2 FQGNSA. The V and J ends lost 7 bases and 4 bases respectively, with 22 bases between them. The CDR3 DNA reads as TGTGCCAGCACCCCGATGAGGGGATCGATGGGAGAGACCCAGTACTTC. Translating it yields CASTPMRGSMGETQYF.

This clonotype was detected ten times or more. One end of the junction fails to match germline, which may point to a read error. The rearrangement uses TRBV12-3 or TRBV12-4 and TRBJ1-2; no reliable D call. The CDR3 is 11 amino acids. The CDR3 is CASGRVGMLYF. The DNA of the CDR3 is TGTGCCAGCGGCCGGGTTGGGATGTTGTACTTC.

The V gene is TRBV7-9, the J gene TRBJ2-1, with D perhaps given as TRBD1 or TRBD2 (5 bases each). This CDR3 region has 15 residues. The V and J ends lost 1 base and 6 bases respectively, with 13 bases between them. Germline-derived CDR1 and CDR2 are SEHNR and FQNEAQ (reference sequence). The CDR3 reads CASSLVSGAGNEQFF. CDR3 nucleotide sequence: TGTGCCAGCAGCTTAGTCTCCGGGGCCGGCAATGAGCAGTTCTTC.

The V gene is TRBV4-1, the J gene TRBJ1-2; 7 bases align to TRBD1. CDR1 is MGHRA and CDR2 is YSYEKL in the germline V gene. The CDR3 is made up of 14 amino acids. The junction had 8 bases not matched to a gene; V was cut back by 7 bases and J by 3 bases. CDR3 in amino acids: CASNLMQGDYGYTF. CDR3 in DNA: TGCGCCAGCAACCTAATGCAGGGGGACTATGGCTACACCTTC.

The chain's CDR3 is CASSPRQGMTYNEQFF. CDR3 nucleotide sequence: TGTGCCAGCTCACCACGACAGGGGATGACCTACAATGAGCAGTTCTTC. The chain joins TRBV18 to TRBJ2-1, with 8 bases aligning to TRBD1. The V gene's germline CDR1 is KGHSH and CDR2 LQKENI. V lost 1 base to trimming and J lost 2 bases; unmatched junction nucleotides: 4. The CDR3 consists of 16 residues.